Here is one T cell receptor beta chain with its context. Its antigen is as yet unknown. The source of the sample is a study of identical twins. Study conclusions and caveats: Sequences that were out-of-frame, alpha and twin-shared displayed an excess of low generation probability.

All donors comprised healthy Caucasians. TCRdb called the 5' RACE reads again in MiXCR, with one record for every CDR3 protein. The sample carries approximately 220,000 distinct CDR3 sequences, about 7.5% recorded once. This CDR3 region has 16 residues. Germline CDR1 reads SGHRS; CDR2 reads YFSETQ. The V gene lost 4 bases and the J gene lost 0 bases, with 15 bases spanning the gap. The sample was also linked to a second study, of yellow fever vaccine responses in identical twins. As that study records: On the reported evidence, twins' vaccine T cell responses seemed partly convergent and partly personalized.

The sequencing input was memory (CD45RO+) T cells sorted from blood. This TCR derives from a woman between 18 and 29 years old in good health. The chain links TRBV5-1 to TRBJ2-3; D is possibly TRBD2 (5 bases). DNA for the CDR3: TGCGCCAGCAGCCCATCTCGGGGTGCTAGCACAGATACGCAGTATTTT. Translation gives CASSPSRGASTDTQYF.